Listed here are 24 T cell receptor beta chains from one sample, sequenced in a study of blood T cells in healthy people across ages. With a J-beta primer mix and a sample-barcoded 5' primer, a second PCR ran 7 to 11 cycles. From the 5' RACE reads, TCRdb called clonotypes with MiXCR, one entry per CDR3 protein. Among approximately 780,000 distinct CDR3 sequences listed, under 30% were seen once. The sample was also linked to a second study, of T cells of mothers and their children.

Input material: blood. These receptors originate from a boy younger than 18 in good health.

There are a few counts of this clonotype. The chain joins TRBV29-1 to TRBJ1-2, with TRBD1 matching 7 bases. CDR3 length: 15 residues. The junction had 13 bases not matched to a gene; V was cut back by 4 bases and J by 5 bases. Per the germline V gene, CDR1 is SQVTM and CDR2 is ANQGSEA. In DNA form, the CDR3 reads TGCAGCGTTGTACCGATCACAGGGGAAGCTTATGGCTACACCTTC. This gives the protein CSVVPITGEAYGYTF. The full variable domain, rest sourced from reference TRBV29-1 and TRBJ1-2, is SAVISQKPSRDICQRGTSLTIQCQVDSQVTMMFWYRQQPGQSLTLIATANQGSEATYESGFVIDKFPISRPNLTFSTLTVSNMSPEDSSIYLCSVVPITGEAYGYTFGSGTRLTVV.

The CDR3 DNA reads TGTGCCAGCTCGGACCGGGACAGGGAGGTCAATGAGCAGTTCTTC. Protein: CASSDRDREVNEQFF. The chain has TRBV18 and TRBJ2-1; 9 bases line up with TRBD1. Germline V gives CDR1 KGHSH, CDR2 LQKENI. The junction had 9 bases not matched to a gene; V was cut back by 6 bases and J by 6 bases. This CDR3 comprises 15 residues.

The gene calls are TRBV20-1 and TRBJ1-2; no definite D call. Germline CDR1 DFQATT, CDR2 SNEGSKA (reference sequence). Trimming pared 2 bases from V and 1 base from J, leaving 14 bases between. The CDR3 loop spans 15 amino acids. In DNA, the CDR3 is TGCAGTGCTAGAAGGTCCGGTCTACTTAACTATGGCTACACCTTC. Protein: CSARRSGLLNYGYTF.

The V call is TRBV25-1, the J call TRBJ2-1; 8 nucleotides line up with TRBD1. Germline V gives CDR1 MGHDK, CDR2 SYGVNS. V dropped 9 bases and J dropped 3; count of bases not matched to a gene: 4. This CDR3 is 13 amino acids long. The CDR3 is CASRQGIYNEQFF. CDR3 in DNA: TGTGCCAGTCGACAGGGGATCTACAATGAGCAGTTCTTC.

Concerning this clonotype: Mismatch with germline at one junction end may stem from a read error. V gene TRBV12-3 or TRBV12-4 combines with J gene TRBJ2-3; D gene ambiguous. This CDR3 region has 18 residues. CDR3 in amino acids: CASSLGPHVAESTDAQYF. The CDR3 DNA is TGTGCCAGCAGTTTAGGTCCACATGTAGCCGAGAGCACAGATGCGCAGTATTTT.

This clonotype has only a few counts. The CDR3 loop reads CASSFAYRGRGTEAFF. DNA of the CDR3: TGTGCCAGCAGCTTCGCCTACAGGGGGCGTGGTACTGAAGCTTTCTTT. The chain is built from TRBV5-6 and TRBJ1-1, with TRBD1 matching 9 bases. The trim removed 2 bases at V and 5 bases at J, leaving 10 bases unmatched. CDR1 and CDR2 from the germline V gene are SGHDT and YYEEEE. The CDR3 is 16 residues long.

This clonotype was seen more than once but under ten times. The V and J genes are TRBV20-1 and TRBJ2-4; 9 bases line up with TRBD2. Germline V gene sequence: CDR1 DFQATT, CDR2 SNEGSKA (reference sequence). The CDR3 extends over 15 amino acids. V lost 3 bases and J lost 2; bases outside the gene matches: 5. The CDR3 spells CSASGGGAPKNIQYF. CDR3 coding DNA: TGCAGTGCTAGCGGCGGGGGGGCCCCCAAAAACATTCAGTACTTC.

This clonotype was observed a single time. Compared with germline, one end of the junction differs, possibly owing to a read error. The chain recombines TRBV4-1 with TRBJ2-4; TRBD2 is a possible D gene (6 bases). The V gene's germline CDR1 is MGHRA and CDR2 YSYEKL. The CDR3 totals 17 residues. The CDR3 loop is CASSRMMRGNSKNIQYF. For the CDR3, the DNA is TGCGCCAGCAGCCGGATGATGCGGGGTAACAGTAAAAACATTCAATACTTC.

The chain joins TRBV12-3 or TRBV12-4 to TRBJ1-4; 7 nucleotides align to TRBD1. V lost 6 bases, J lost 10 bases, and 8 bases stayed unmatched. The CDR3 contains 13 residues. Here the CDR3 reads CASSLDRARKLFF. The DNA of the CDR3 is TGTGCCAGCAGCCTTGACAGGGCGCGAAAACTGTTTTTT.

This clonotype was seen a few times. The chain joins TRBV2 to TRBJ2-5, with D tentatively TRBD1 (6 bases). CDR1 and CDR2 from the germline V gene are SNHLY and FYNNEI. With 5 bases removed from V and 1 base from J, the gap between germline ends came to 11 bases. This CDR3 comprises 14 residues. CDR3 bases: TGTGCCAGCAGTCCAGGGGCGTTCCAAGAGACCCAGTACTTC. This encodes CASSPGAFQETQYF.

This chain links TRBV6-5 with TRBJ2-3, with unresolved D. The CDR3 spans 16 residues. Trimming took off 2 bases at V and 0 bases at J, with 12 bases between the two ends. Germline lookup yields CDR1 MNHEY and CDR2 SVGAGI. The DNA for the CDR3 is TGTGCCAGCAGTTACGCCTTGGCGGCTAGCACAGATACGCAGTATTTT. Amino acid sequence: CASSYALAASTDTQYF.

This clonotype has just a few counts. This chain links TRBV15 with TRBJ2-7; the match to TRBD1 covers 8 bases. This CDR3 contains 14 residues. Per germline, CDR1 LNHNV and CDR2 YYDKDF (reference sequence). V was pared by 6 bases and J by 2 bases, with 6 bases of the junction left unmatched. The DNA of the CDR3 is TGTGCCACCAGGCGGGACAGGTCTACCTACGAGCAGTACTTC. Protein sequence: CATRRDRSTYEQYF. Full variable domain (missing parts from reference TRBV15 and TRBJ2-7): DAMVIQNPRYQVTQFGKPVTLSCSQTLNHNVMYWYQQKSSQAPKLLFHYYDKDFNNEADTPDNFQSRRPNTSFCFLDIRSPGLGDTAMYLCATRRDRSTYEQYFGPGTRLTVT.

This clonotype has only a few counts. The chain carries TRBV4-2 and TRBJ2-2, with D maybe TRBD2 (5 bases). Deletions cut 0 bases from V and 6 bases from J, with 8 bases between. The length of the CDR3 is 14 residues. Per germline, CDR1 LGHNA and CDR2 YNFKEQ. The CDR3 nucleotides read TGTGCCAGCAGCCAAGATCTGCGGGCCGGGGAGCTGTTTTTT. Translated: CASSQDLRAGELFF.

The rearrangement uses TRBV12-3 or TRBV12-4 and TRBJ2-5, with 7 nucleotides matching TRBD1. The J segment lost 9 bases and the V segment lost 4 bases, leaving 8 bases of the junction unmatched. The CDR3 has 13 amino acids. CDR3 in DNA: TGTGCCAGCAGTTCAAGGGGGCGAGGGGCCCAGTACTTC. As protein: CASSSRGRGAQYF.

The chain couples TRBV13 to TRBJ2-2; 12 bases are shared with TRBD2. The CDR3 is 16 residues long. V shed 7 bases and J 2 bases; nucleotides not matched to a gene: 5. CDR1 and CDR2 from the germline V gene are PRHDT and FYEKMQ (reference sequence). The CDR3 DNA is TGTGCCAGCACCATACTAGCGGGGGGAAACACCGGGGAGCTGTTTTTT. Residues: CASTILAGGNTGELFF.

This clonotype has more than one count but fewer than ten. V is TRBV27 and J is TRBJ1-1; D not resolved. Germline V gene sequence: CDR1 MNHEY, CDR2 SMNVEV (reference sequence). With 7 bases removed from V and 6 bases from J, the gap between germline ends came to 21 bases. The CDR3 sequence is 15 residues long. CDR3 DNA: TGTGCCAGCACCCTGACCCCCGGGGTAACTTCTGAAGCTTTCTTT. As protein: CASTLTPGVTSEAFF.

With respect to this clonotype: An end of the junction differs from the germline gene, which may be a read error. The chain couples TRBV7-9 to TRBJ2-3; possible D gene TRBD2, 5 bases. Germline CDR1 is SEHNR and CDR2 is FQNEAQ (reference sequence). CDR3 size: 14 residues. This chain's CDR3 is CTSSSVRVGDAQYF. CDR3 sequence (DNA): TGTACCAGCAGCTCAGTAAGGGTGGGAGATGCGCAGTATTTT.

The rearrangement links TRBV5-1 to TRBJ1-2, with 7 bases that match TRBD1. Germline trimming cut 1 base from V and 6 bases from J; bases unmatched to any gene: 6. Per the germline V gene, CDR1 is SGHRS and CDR2 is YFSETQ. The CDR3 sequence is 14 residues long. CDR3 DNA sequence: TGCGCCAGCAGCTTGACAGGGGCGCGGGATGGCTACACCTTC. Its translation is CASSLTGARDGYTF.

With regard to this clonotype: A junction end diverges from the germline sequence, so it may reflect a read error. The chain couples TRBV7-9 to TRBJ1-1; tentative D call: TRBD1 (6 bases). This CDR3 region has 14 residues. In germline, CDR1 is SEHNR, CDR2 FQNEAQ (reference sequence). CDR3 in amino acids: CATSFPARGTEAFF. The DNA for the CDR3 is TGTGCCACCAGCTTTCCTGCCAGGGGTACTGAAGCTTTCTTT.

This chain links TRBV7-6 with TRBJ2-7, with TRBD1 matching over 8 bases. Germline V gives CDR1 SGHVS, CDR2 FNYEAQ. This CDR3 is built from 15 residues. The junction had 8 bases not matched to a gene; V was cut back by 2 bases and J by 5 bases. The CDR3 protein is CASSLQPGGYDEQYF. Here the CDR3 DNA reads TGTGCCAGCAGCTTACAGCCAGGGGGCTATGACGAGCAGTACTTC.

The table lists this clonotype with a few counts. J is TRBJ2-5 and V is TRBV27; D might be TRBD2 (5 bases). Deletions cut 8 bases from V and 5 bases from J, with 24 bases between. The CDR3 runs 16 residues. Germline V lookup: CDR1 MNHEY, CDR2 SMNVEV (reference sequence). This CDR3 reads CASGHTLGRSSETQYF. In DNA form, the CDR3 reads TGTGCCAGCGGGCACACCCTGGGGAGATCCTCGGAGACCCAGTACTTC.

CDR3 coding DNA: TGCGCCAGCAGCCGGCCGCGGCCCCTAAACAATGAGCAGTTCTTC. Its translation: CASSRPRPLNNEQFF. The chain links TRBV5-1 to TRBJ2-1; the D is unclear. The CDR3 spans 15 residues. Germline V gene lookup returns CDR1 SGHRS and CDR2 YFSETQ. V was trimmed by 4 bases and J by 5 bases, leaving 16 bases between them.

V gene TRBV20-1 combines with J gene TRBJ2-1; no clear D gene. Germline-derived CDR1 and CDR2 are DFQATT and SNEGSKA (reference sequence). The CDR3 spans 15 residues. V lost 1 base and J 0 bases, leaving 10 bases between the germline ends. The CDR3 spells CSARGGESSYNEQFF. DNA for the CDR3: TGCAGTGCTAGAGGAGGCGAAAGCTCCTACAATGAGCAGTTCTTC.

The gene calls are TRBV7-2 and TRBJ1-3; D gene unclear. The CDR3 sequence is 15 residues long. Germline CDR1 is SGHTA and CDR2 is FQGNSA. The V end lost 0 bases, the J end lost 0 bases, and 6 bases lay between the germline ends. Here the CDR3 reads CASSLATDSGNTIYF. Here the CDR3 DNA reads TGTGCCAGCAGCTTAGCTACAGACTCTGGAAACACCATATATTTT.